This TCR beta chain was recorded in a study of cytomegalovirus exposure and HLA in healthy donors. Study observations and caveats: A later analysis showed HLA-associated TCR beta chains outstripping equally common others in clonal expansion. Many donors carried some public TCRs, although rarity characterized most TCR sequences.

The PCR employed 60 Vbeta primers together with 13 Jbeta primers. Produced via immunoSEQ multiplex PCR; TCRdb's table is partial and in-frame only. The repertoire holds 100,000 to 150,000 clones, about 73% seen once, with 5.8% in the top ten. Trimming cost V 2 bases and J 5 bases; bases outside gene matches: 6. The CDR3 sequence is 15 residues long. From germline, CDR1 is SGHDT and CDR2 YYEEEE. To note about this clone: Its antigen is currently unknown.

These donors, healthy bone marrow donors, were studied. The receptor comes from a woman aged 45-60 years in good health and CMV-seropositive. Sequenced: PBMCs. V gene TRBV5-6 combines with J gene TRBJ1-3; 8 positions agree with TRBD1. The CDR3 reads CASSFRDRGRNTIYF. CDR3 nucleotides: TGTGCCAGCAGCTTCCGTGACAGGGGAAGAAACACCATATATTTT.